In this sample, the clone carrying this T cell receptor (beta chain) turned up a few times. This entry belongs to a study of Graves' ophthalmopathy and Graves' hyperthyroidism. V lost 5 bases and J lost 0, with 11 bases in between. Germline lookup yields CDR1 DFQATT and CDR2 SNEGSKA (reference sequence). The CDR3 covers 14 residues. The study amplified TCR beta CDR3 regions using RNA transcripts. HTBI-primed first-round RT-PCR preceded second-round multiplex PCR. TCRdb recomputed calls from the multiplex PCR reads with MiXCR, one row per CDR3 protein. The profile shows 660,000 or so distinct CDR3 sequences, about 40% of them singletons.

The TCR originated in an adult man with Graves' ophthalmopathy. Material: peripheral blood. The rearrangement joins TRBV20-1 to TRBJ1-5, with D hard to call. CDR3 nucleotide sequence: TGCAGTGCTGGCCGACCCAATAGCAATCAGCCCCAGCATTTT. This codes for CSAGRPNSNQPQHF.